Listed here are 2 T cell receptor beta chains from one sample, sequenced in a study of T cells after yellow fever vaccination. Each CDR3 protein gets one entry after TCRdb re-called the 5' RACE reads with MiXCR. This sample yields some 420,000 distinct CDR3 sequences, of which roughly a sixth are seen a single time; 15% to 20% belongs to the top ten. The sequencing here drew on PBMCs, taken before the yellow fever booster vaccination. The receptors come from a man in his late teens or twenties who received the YFV17D yellow fever vaccine.

The chain links TRBV18 to TRBJ2-7; 7 bases agree with TRBD1. Trimming cost V 5 bases and J 9 bases; bases outside gene matches: 10. The germline CDR1 and CDR2 sequences are KGHSH and LQKENI. The CDR3 is 13 residues long. The DNA of the CDR3 is TGTGCCAGCTCAGGCGACAGGGCTGAATGGCAGTACGTC. Its protein product is CASSGDRAEWQYV.

A few counts support this clonotype. This rearrangement joins TRBV6-2 or TRBV6-3 to TRBJ2-7; tentatively, D is TRBD1 or TRBD2 (6 bases each). Germline V gene sequence: CDR1 MNHEY, CDR2 SVGEGT. The CDR3 runs 15 residues. Trimming took off 2 bases at V and 0 bases at J, with 11 bases between the two ends. The CDR3 bases are TGTGCCAGCAGTTACCGGGGGCGTAGCTCCTACGAGCAGTACTTC. It codes for CASSYRGRSSYEQYF.